The subject of this entry is one TCR beta chain. This sample was taken from a study of spatial heterogeneity in lung cancer. Across the whole study: Detected sequences consistently included more beta-chain ones than alpha-chain ones.

Time point of the sample: sample taken at primary tumor resection. The input material, whole RNA from tumor, nontumor lung or frozen PBMC, was sequenced unsorted. Germline assignment: CDR1 KGHDR and CDR2 SFDVKD. Between the trimmed V and J ends, which lost 5 bases and 4 bases, there was a span of 14 bases. The CDR3 runs to 14 residues. TCRdb reprocessed the 5' RACE reads with MiXCR, giving one entry per CDR3 protein. In the table there are tens of thousands of distinct CDR3 sequences, roughly 12% of which are singletons. The origin of this receptor is a male donor with early-stage non-small cell lung cancer. The sequencing used PBMCs, collected at surgery. The gene calls are TRBV24-1 and TRBJ2-7; no clear D. CDR3 sequence: CATSAGGFGYEQYF. The CDR3 DNA reads TGTGCCACCAGTGCTGGTGGGTTTGGGTACGAGCAGTACTTC.